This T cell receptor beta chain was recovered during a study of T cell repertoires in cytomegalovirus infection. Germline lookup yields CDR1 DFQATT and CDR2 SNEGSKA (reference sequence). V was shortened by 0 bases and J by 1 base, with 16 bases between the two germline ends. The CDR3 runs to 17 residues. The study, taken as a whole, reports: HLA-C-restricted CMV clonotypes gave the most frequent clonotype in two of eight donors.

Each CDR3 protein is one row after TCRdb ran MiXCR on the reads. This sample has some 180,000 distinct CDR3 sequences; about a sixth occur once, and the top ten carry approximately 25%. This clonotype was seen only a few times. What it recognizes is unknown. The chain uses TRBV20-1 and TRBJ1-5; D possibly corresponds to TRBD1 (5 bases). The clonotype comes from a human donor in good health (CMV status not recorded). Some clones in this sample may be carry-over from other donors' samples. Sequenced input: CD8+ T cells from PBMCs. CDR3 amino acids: CSARDNRVEGSNQPQHF. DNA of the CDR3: TGCAGTGCTAGAGATAACCGTGTGGAGGGGAGCAATCAGCCCCAGCATTTT.